Listed below are T cell receptor beta chains from one sample, sequenced in a study of blood T cell repertoires in COVID-19. Here immunoSEQ multiplex PCR was the method, and the copy in TCRdb shows in-frame clones only, minus some. The data contain 85,000 to 130,000 clones, approximately 88% of them singletons. Sequencing input: peripheral blood. The receptor set was obtained from a woman in her sixties with acute or convalescent COVID-19. Both conserved end residues are part of each CDR3. The D gene is left open where the match is weak.

TRBJ1-1 NA TRBV28 CASSSGGTDGTEAFF
TRBJ2-5 NA TRBV15 CATSRDGSRDETQYF
TRBJ2-1 NA TRBV18 CASSPLQGYNEQFF
TRBJ1-1 NA TRBV3-1/TRBV3-2 CASSQDYRPRRAFF
TRBJ2-1 TRBD2 TRBV19 CASRSPGTRAYNEQFF
TRBJ2-1 TRBD2 TRBV5-4 CASSLELAGEQFF
TRBJ1-2 TRBD1 TRBV28 CASSFPQGANYGYTF
TRBJ1-1 NA TRBV30 CAWSVGGHTNTEAFF
TRBJ2-7 NA TRBV30 CAWSRQGYEQYF
TRBJ2-3 TRBD2 TRBV5-8 CASSLSGRGTDTQYF
TRBJ1-4 NA TRBV28 CASSLSGMNEKLFF
TRBJ2-7 TRBD2 TRBV4-2 CASSQDSGLASYEQYF
TRBJ1-2 TRBD1 TRBV12-3/TRBV12-4 CASNRQGNYGYTF
TRBJ1-2 NA TRBV4-2 CASSQDNEVRITGGYTF
TRBJ2-2 NA TRBV5-1 CASSPGTPSRYTGELFF
TRBJ1-1 TRBD1 TRBV28 CASTGTGNTEAFF
TRBJ2-1 TRBD2 TRBV3-1/TRBV3-2 CASSQALAGNEQFF
TRBJ2-1 TRBD1 TRBV3-1/TRBV3-2 CASSHTGTDLYNEQFF
TRBJ2-5 NA TRBV7-9 CASSSSGFEYQETQYF
TRBJ2-1 TRBD2 TRBV2 CASKPGTSLNEQFF